This T cell receptor (beta chain) stems from a study of CD8 T cells in ankylosing spondylitis. Study-level findings and limits: About 8 highly homologous variants made up a TCR beta motif, and this motif appeared characteristic of ankylosing spondylitis blood. Matched ankylosing spondylitis synovial fluid reportedly showed significant enrichment of disease-linked clones. A CD8+ phenotype characterized the disease-linked clones, which were relatively rare in peripheral blood. In synovial fluid and blood from reactive arthritis, some motif variants were previously reported.

This clonotype has a count of ten or more. The antigen remains undetermined. Each TCR beta library was made by quantitative 5'-RACE that incorporated molecular barcodes. TCRdb reprocessed the 5' RACE reads via MiXCR and lists one record per CDR3 protein. The table records about 500,000 distinct CDR3 sequences, under 5.5% of them present only once. Germline assignment: CDR1 LGHNA and CDR2 YSLEER. The V and J ends lost 4 bases and 4 bases respectively, with 14 bases between them. This CDR3 has 15 residues. This receptor was taken from a male donor with ankylosing spondylitis. The rearrangement uses TRBV4-3 and TRBJ1-5; D possibly corresponds to TRBD1 (6 bases). Sequenced input: blood, either unsorted or a sorted T cell fraction (not recorded which). The CDR3 region has the DNA TGCGCCAGCAGCCTAAACAGGGAATCGAATCAGCCCCAGCATTTT. It translates to CASSLNRESNQPQHF.